The clone carrying this T cell receptor (beta chain) was counted a few times. Antigen unknown. A multiplex PCR was run with 60 Vbeta primers and 13 Jbeta primers. Generated by immunoSEQ multiplex PCR, the TCRdb table keeps only in-frame clones and is missing some. The repertoire holds about 140,000 clones, with approximately 78% as singletons. Per germline, CDR1 LNHDA and CDR2 SQIVND (reference sequence). V was pared by 3 bases and J by 0 bases, with 11 bases between. The CDR3 totals 15 residues. This sample was taken from a study of cytomegalovirus exposure and HLA in healthy donors. Whole-study findings and limits: Analysis was performed later, and it showed HLA-associated TCR beta chains to be more clonally expanded than equally common others.

The V call is TRBV19, the J call TRBJ1-2; D ambiguous. The sequence was obtained from a man aged 18 to 35 in good health and CMV-seropositive. The sequenced material came from PBMCs. The CDR3: CASSMMGSTNYGYTF. The DNA of the CDR3 is TGTGCCAGTAGTATGATGGGGAGTACTAACTATGGCTACACCTTC.